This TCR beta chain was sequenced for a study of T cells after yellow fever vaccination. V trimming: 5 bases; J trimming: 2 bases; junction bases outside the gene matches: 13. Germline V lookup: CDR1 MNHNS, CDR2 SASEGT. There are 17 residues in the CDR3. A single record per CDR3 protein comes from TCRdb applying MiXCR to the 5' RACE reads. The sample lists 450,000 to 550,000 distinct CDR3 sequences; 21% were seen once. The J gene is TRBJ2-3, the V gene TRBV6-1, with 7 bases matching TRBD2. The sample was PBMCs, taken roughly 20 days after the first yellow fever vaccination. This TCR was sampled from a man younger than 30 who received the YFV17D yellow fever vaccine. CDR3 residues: CASSLAPTAGFTDTQYF. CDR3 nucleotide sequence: TGTGCCAGCAGTCTCGCCCCCACAGCGGGGTTCACAGATACGCAGTATTTT.